These T cell receptor beta chains were read from a single sample in a study of cytomegalovirus exposure and HLA in healthy donors. TCRdb's table, derived via immunoSEQ multiplex PCR, lists solely in-frame clones and lacks some. The table lists 150,000 to 200,000 clones, roughly 85% of them singletons, with around 0.74% in the top ten. Sequenced: PBMCs. Receptors were obtained from a woman between 35 and 50 years old in good health and CMV-seronegative. Both conserved end residues are part of each CDR3. A D gene is named only where the DNA matches it firmly. Size is stated for part of the rows, as once, few or many counts, or as a class when the clone is expanded.

TRBJ2-3	TRBD2	TRBV9	-	TGTGCCAGCAGCGTATCTACGGGACTAGCCACAGATACGCAGTATTTT	CASSVSTGLATDTQYF
TRBJ1-6	-	TRBV6-1	many	TGTGCCAGCAAGCAGGGATATAATTCACCCCTCCACTTT	CASKQGYNSPLHF
TRBJ1-2	-	TRBV18	-	TGTGCCAGCTCACCGGACGGAGGAGGGCGTTCCGGTGGCTACACCTTC	CASSPDGGGRSGGYTF
TRBJ1-2	TRBD1	TRBV5-1	once	TGTGCCAGCAGATCGGGGACAGGGCACGGCTACACCTTC	CASRSGTGHGYTF
TRBJ1-2	TRBD1	TRBV30	-	TGTGCCGCCTACGGAGGGGGCGCTAAGATTGACTATGGCTACACCTTC	CAAYGGGAKIDYGYTF
TRBJ1-4	-	TRBV30	-	TGTGCCTGGAGGGGGGGGGCCGGGTATCCTAATGAAAAACTGTTTTTT	CAWRGGAGYPNEKLFF
TRBJ2-7	TRBD2	TRBV19	-	TGTGCCAGTAGAGGACTAGCGGGAGTTGGCGAGCAGTACTTC	CASRGLAGVGEQYF
TRBJ2-4	-	TRBV19	-	TGTGCCAGTAGTAGGACGTCAGGGAGGCAAAACATTCAGTACTTC	CASSRTSGRQNIQYF
TRBJ2-3	-	TRBV7-6	-	TGTGCCAGCAGCCGTTCAGGGGCAACTAGCACAGATACGCAGTATTTT	CASSRSGATSTDTQYF
TRBJ2-2	-	TRBV5-4	-	TGTGCCTGCGCCCGGGGAAACGCCGGGGAGCTGTTTTTT	CACARGNAGELFF
TRBJ2-5	TRBD1	TRBV11-2	once	TGTGCCAGCAGCTCTCCTCGGGCAGGGGGTTGGACCCAGTACTTC	CASSSPRAGGWTQYF
TRBJ1-5	TRBD1	TRBV6-6	-	TGTGCCAGCAGTCCCGGACAGGGGCGCCAGCCCCAGCATTTT	CASSPGQGRQPQHF
TRBJ1-2	TRBD1	TRBV5-1	few	TGCGCCAGCAGCTTGAAGGGGGCGTTAGATGGCTACACCTTC	CASSLKGALDGYTF
TRBJ2-7	-	TRBV5-1	once	TGCGCCAGCAGCTTGGAGGTTCAGGTGGGCTACGAGCAGTACTTC	CASSLEVQVGYEQYF
TRBJ1-2	TRBD1	TRBV7-6	once	TGTGCCAGCAGCACCGGGACAGGGGGAGGTTTCTATGGCTACACCTTC	CASSTGTGGGFYGYTF
TRBJ2-7	TRBD1	TRBV5-4	many	TGTGCCAGCACCCCGGGACAGGGGGCAGGGGAGCAGTACTTC	CASTPGQGAGEQYF
TRBJ2-3	-	TRBV5-6	once	TGTGCCAGCAGCACGACAGGCCCCCTCCGCACAGATACGCAGTATTTT	CASSTTGPLRTDTQYF
TRBJ1-5	TRBD1	TRBV15	once	TGTGCCACCAGCAGAGAGACAGGGACCAATCAGCCCCAGCATTTT	CATSRETGTNQPQHF